This T cell receptor (beta chain) was sequenced in a study of blood T cell repertoires in COVID-19. About the research overall: The United States, Italy and Spain were the sources of the acute and convalescent COVID-19 samples. From T cells, B-cell-depleted T cells, or PBMCs came the material, which was cDNA or gDNA.

From germline, CDR1 is SGHRS and CDR2 YFSETQ. There are 15 residues in the CDR3. V was trimmed by 7 bases and J by 4 bases, leaving 19 bases between them. Methods used by the authors: Amplification from reference gene primers served as the basis for estimated nucleated cell counts. Some clones are missing from TCRdb's copy, which holds only in-frame ones; the method was immunoSEQ multiplex PCR. That table supplies the V and J calls and clone size; D and trimming were determined from the DNA. The profile shows about 170,000 clones, 83% of them singletons. The sequencing sample was made of peripheral blood. The sequence derives from a woman aged 80 or over with acute or convalescent COVID-19. The genes are TRBV5-1 and TRBJ2-3; the D gene is possibly TRBD2 (6 bases). The CDR3 sequence is CASLDGGGLSDTQYF. The CDR3 DNA follows: TGCGCCAGCCTCGACGGGGGAGGATTATCAGATACGCAGTATTTT.